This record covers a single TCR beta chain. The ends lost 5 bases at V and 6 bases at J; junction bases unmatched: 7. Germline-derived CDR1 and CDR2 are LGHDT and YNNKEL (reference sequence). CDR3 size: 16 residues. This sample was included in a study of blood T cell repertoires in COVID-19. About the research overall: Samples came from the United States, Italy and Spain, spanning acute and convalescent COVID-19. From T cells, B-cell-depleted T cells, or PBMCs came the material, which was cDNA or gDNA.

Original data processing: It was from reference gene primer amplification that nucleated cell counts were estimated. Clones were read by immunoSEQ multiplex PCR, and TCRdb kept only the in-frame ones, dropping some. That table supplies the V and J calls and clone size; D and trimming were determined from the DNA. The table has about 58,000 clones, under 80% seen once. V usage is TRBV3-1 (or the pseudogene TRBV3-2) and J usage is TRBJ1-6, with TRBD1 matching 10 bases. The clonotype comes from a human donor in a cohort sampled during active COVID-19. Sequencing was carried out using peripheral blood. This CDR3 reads CASSNRWTGGNSPLHF. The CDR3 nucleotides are TGTGCCAGCAGCAATCGATGGACAGGGGGTAATTCACCCCTCCACTTT.